This T cell receptor (beta chain) derives from a study of blood T cell repertoires in COVID-19 (dated by TCRdb to the early 2020s). At the level of the whole study: Collaborator samples came from the United States, Italy and Spain and covered acute and convalescent phases of COVID-19. The material from the prospective study consisted of cDNA or gDNA derived from T cells, B-cell-depleted T cells, or PBMCs. Subjects who had been exposed to COVID-19, were actively infected with it, or had recovered from it provided the deeply sampled blood TCRbeta repertoires that made up the dataset. A freely available public database, intended as a resource for researchers studying the immune response to SARS-CoV-2, is where the repertoires were released. The samples were drawn from two sources: the first 160 participants of the ongoing ImmuneRACE study, and 950 to 1,500 subjects contributed by 6 global collaborators. Sample metadata almost always included a de-identified subject ID, COVID-19 status, age in years and sex. Where available, HLA class I and class II types were taken from metadata supplied by the sample provider and were not determined by assay-based typing.

TCRbeta CDR3 regions were amplified from genomic DNA using the immunoSEQ Assay, a bias-controlled multiplex PCR. The authors' pipeline ran thus. The number of nucleated cells in each sample was estimated from the amplification of reference gene primers within the assay. To quantify the absolute abundance of each unique TCRbeta CDR3 rearrangement, sequence reads were collapsed and filtered. For each sample, productive Simpson clonality was calculated as the square root of Simpson's diversity index over productive rearrangements. The source is immuneACCESS, and TCRdb retained only in-frame sequences with V and J called. Part of the clones is not carried over; for the studies checked, unresolved V genes explain less than half of this, and the remainder is unexplained. V, J and clone size are taken as reported in that table, and D and trimming were inferred from the DNA itself. The sample table lists a few hundred thousand clones, around 83% of them with a count of one. Clones ranked in the top ten supply around 7.2% of the sample.

Whole blood was collected in K2EDTA tubes by collaborating institutions according to the institutions' own protocols. For TCRbeta analysis, collaborators shipped samples as frozen whole blood, isolated PBMCs, or DNA extracted from either of those sample types. Results the study describes overall, beyond this receptor: Clinical and demographic metadata were provided uncurated, with the amount varying by source and participant.

Notes on this clone: Its antigen remains undetermined. Base qualities were left out, and no much larger clone turns up one base away.

At the junction V is shortened by 4 bases and J by 3 bases, with 12 bases in between. The CDR3 starts with the cysteine, ends with the phenylalanine, and has 15 residues. The retained sequence is limited to the CDR3, 45 bases, with the frame set at the first base. Per the germline V gene (reference sequence), LGHDT is the CDR1 and YNNKEL is the CDR2. The chain employs TRBV3-1 (or the pseudogene TRBV3-2) and TRBJ2-2; no D gene call is confident. The sequence came from a woman aged 50 to 65 with acute or convalescent COVID-19. The sequenced sample was peripheral blood. CDR3 region: CASSLSAAHTGELFF. At the DNA level, the sequence is TGTGCCAGCAGCCTCTCGGCGGCTCACACCGGGGAGCTGTTTTTT.